This TCR beta chain came from a study of Ad26.COV2.S vaccination and SARS-CoV-2 variants. Assay used: immunoSEQ multiplex PCR; TCRdb lists only in-frame clones, some missing. The repertoire includes around 450,000 clones, 89% of them detected once, and about 2.5% sits in the top ten. Specified treatment: roughly 18 received Ad26.COV2.S at low or high dose, single or two shots; about 5 received placebo; per-sample allocation not given. Samples analyzed were those drawn on day 63 after the first vaccine or placebo injection. Sequencing used peripheral blood, obtained in a trial of Ad26.COV2.S vaccine versus placebo. The receptor was isolated from a person between 18 and 65 years old who received the Ad26.COV2.S COVID-19 vaccine or a placebo.

This CDR3 reads CASRTTGISNEQFF. DNA of the CDR3: TGTGCCAGCAGAACGACAGGGATAAGCAATGAGCAGTTCTTC. The rearrangement joins TRBV6-1 to TRBJ2-1; 7 positions match TRBD1. Germline assignment: CDR1 MNHNS and CDR2 SASEGT. Germline trimming cut 6 bases from V and 6 bases from J; bases unmatched to any gene: 8. CDR3 length: 14 residues.